This TCR beta chain is drawn from a study of T-cell reconstitution after alpha-beta-depleted transplantation in children. This clonotype was recorded many times. The germline gives CDR1 ENHRY, CDR2 SYGVKD. This CDR3 region has 16 residues. The V and J ends lost 5 bases and 2 bases respectively, with 19 bases between them. Unique molecular identifiers were used in preparing the TCRbeta library. Each CDR3 protein gets one entry after TCRdb re-called the PCR reads with MiXCR. The table has hundreds of thousands of distinct CDR3 sequences, around 16% seen once. V and J are TRBV10-3 and TRBJ2-7; tentatively, D is TRBD1 (6 bases). The material was PBMCs from the stem cell graft donor, obtained from the stem cell graft. The clonotype originates from a human donor who donated a stem cell graft to a child with acute myeloid leukemia. The CDR3 DNA reads as TGTGCCATCAGTTCGGGACACAACGTTGCGACCTACGAGCAGTACTTC. This translates into CAISSGHNVATYEQYF.